This TCR beta chain was found in a study of OX40 agonist ivuxolimab in advanced cancers. Produced via immunoSEQ multiplex PCR; TCRdb's table is partial and in-frame only. Of roughly 83,000 clones listed, about 90% are singletons. The origin of this receptor is an adult with an advanced solid tumor such as melanoma, head and neck, liver or kidney cancer. Sequencing was performed on CD4+ or CD8+ T cells sorted from blood, taken in a trial of the OX40 agonist ivuxolimab.

The CDR3 sequence: CASSLFGTGNQPQHF. CDR3 in DNA: TGTGCCAGCAGCTTGTTTGGGACAGGGAATCAGCCCCAGCATTTT. The rearrangement joins TRBV5-6 to TRBJ1-5, with TRBD1 matching over 9 bases. The CDR3 loop spans 15 amino acids. From germline, CDR1 is SGHDT and CDR2 YYEEEE. J gave up 4 bases and V 1 base, and 3 bases lay outside the gene matches.